The TCR beta chain described here comes from a study of molecular identifiers for immune sequencing clone quantification. Study-wide results and limits: Clonotypes surpassing 20 RNA copies contained over 98% of effector molecules, versus under 1% in naive cells. Sizes of highly expanded clones could be underestimated through identical TCRs sharing a barcode.

Germline assignment: CDR1 MNHEY and CDR2 SVGEGT. Trimming took 1 base from V and 0 from J, leaving 13 bases between them. The CDR3 covers 18 residues. This clonotype was recorded at least ten times. Its antigen remains unknown. TCRdb ran MiXCR on the PCR reads and lists one entry per CDR3 protein. The repertoire consists of 85,000 to 100,000 distinct CDR3 sequences, with approximately 22% occurring once and the leading ten covering about 0.95%. Naive CD8 sequencing libraries were generated from roughly 18,000 to 920,000 sorted cells, with 10%, 30% or 50% RNA as input. Naive CD8 T cells, phenotype CD8+CD4-CCR7+CD45RA+, were sorted.

This receptor was identified in a human donor in good health. Some libraries in this study had Jurkat cell RNA spiked in. The J gene is TRBJ2-6, the V gene TRBV6-2 or TRBV6-3, with no clear D. Sequenced input: naive CD8+ T cells from blood, with Jurkat cell RNA spiked in. This sample's subset: FACS-sorted CD8+CD4-CCR7+CD45RA+ naive T cells. The chain's CDR3 is CASSYFPQPSSGANVLTF. In nucleotides, the CDR3 is TGTGCCAGCAGTTACTTCCCACAGCCCAGCTCTGGGGCCAACGTCCTGACTTTC.